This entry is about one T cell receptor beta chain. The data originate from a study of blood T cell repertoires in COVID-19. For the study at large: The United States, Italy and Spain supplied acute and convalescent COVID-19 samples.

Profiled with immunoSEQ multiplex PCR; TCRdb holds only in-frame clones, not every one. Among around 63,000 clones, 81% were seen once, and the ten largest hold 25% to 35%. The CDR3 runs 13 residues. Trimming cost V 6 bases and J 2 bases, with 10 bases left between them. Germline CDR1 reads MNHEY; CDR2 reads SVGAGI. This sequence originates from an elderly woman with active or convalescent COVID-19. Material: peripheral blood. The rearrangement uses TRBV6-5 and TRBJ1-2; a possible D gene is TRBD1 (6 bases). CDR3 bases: TGTGCCAGCAGCACCACAGGGAACTATGGCTACACCTTC. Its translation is CASSTTGNYGYTF.